The T cell receptor (beta chain) described here comes from a study of graft-versus-host responses after intestinal transplantation (dated by TCRdb to the early 2020s). Regarding the study in general: Multivisceral, liver-intestinal, or isolated intestinal transplants were received by the recipients. Every recipient was given anti-thymocyte globulin induction, then maintenance tacrolimus and steroids for roughly 3 years. Bulk TCR-beta CDR3 sequencing was used to track graft-versus-host and host-versus-graft alloreactive T cell clones in the graft, circulation and bone marrow after intestinal transplantation. Alloreactive clones were identified by sequencing pre-transplant mixed lymphocyte reaction products and comparing these products with unstimulated pre-transplant donor and recipient T cells. A cohort of around 25 intestinal transplant recipients, including one retransplant, was enrolled, and a few patients lacking pretransplant specimens were excluded. A peak of at least 4% donor T cells among recipient peripheral blood mononuclear cells was the definition used for donor T cell macrochimerism. Instead of going to the commercial service, samples from a few later patients were sequenced in-house on an Illumina MiSeq and processed with MiXCR. What the study reported, not specific to this receptor: In the allografts of patients with donor T cell macrochimerism, GvH to HvG T cell clonal ratios were high. Early after transplant, peak levels of circulating GvH clones were found to be associated with declines in HvG clones. GvH clones were detected in recipient bone marrow, and some appeared earlier in ileal mucosa or blood, consistent with an intestinal mucosal origin. Conclusions were limited by the relatively low number and heterogeneity of intestinal transplant patients.

Blood samples were collected up to 4 times in the first month after transplant and then at least monthly when available. V is reduced by 5 bases and J by 4 bases, leaving a spacing of 17 bases between them. The CDR3 goes from the cysteine to the phenylalanine over 15 residues. CDR3 DNA only is kept here, 45 bases in frame from base 1. From a lookup of the germline V gene, CDR1 and CDR2 are MGHRA and YSYEKL. Receptor libraries were prepared by the immunoSEQ multiplex PCR assay. For most patients, genomic DNA was subjected to high-throughput TCR-beta CDR3 sequencing by Adaptive Biotechnologies. The study's own analysis went as follows. Adaptive's ImmunoSEQ software supplied the TCR sequencing data for around 19 patients, while MiXCR and VDJtools were used to process three other patients. CDR3 nucleotide sequences shared by donor and recipient were removed because the origin of these sequences could not be assigned. To be classed as alloreactive, a clone needed at least 2-fold expansion over unstimulated cells and a minimum CFSE-low frequency of 0.002% (template counts) or 0.001% (read counts). Clones detected in sequenced pre-transplant spleen, lymph node, or MLR CFSE-low populations of the donor or recipient were defined as mappable. Cumulative frequency of alloreactive clones was calculated as a percentage of all sequences weighted by copy number. TCRdb took over this immuneACCESS table, retaining in-frame rearrangements with V and J assigned. Such tables are incomplete; in checked studies, under half of the missing clones stem from an unresolved V gene, and the remainder is unexplained. The V and J calls and clone size are taken from that table; D and trimming were inferred from the DNA. Recorded for this sample are about 19,000 clones; around 90% of them occurred a single time. The top ten clonotypes cover more than 1.5% of the sample.

Note on this clone: Its antigen has not been determined. One base away there is no much larger clone; base qualities are not given.

The sample consisted of PBMCs, taken around 350 days after transplant. Here the chain combines TRBV4-1 and TRBJ1-1; the best D guess is TRBD1, with 6 bases matching. The sequence was obtained from a human patient who received an intestinal transplant, so some T cells may come from the graft donor. The CDR3 reads as follows: CASSYREGGVTEAFF. The bases are TGCGCCAGCAGCTACCGGGAAGGGGGAGTCACTGAAGCTTTCTTT.